This paragraph covers one T cell receptor beta chain sequence. These data belong to a study of cytomegalovirus exposure and HLA in healthy donors. Germline V gene sequence: CDR1 MDHEN, CDR2 SYDVKM. The CDR3 contains 11 residues. Trimming stripped 8 bases from V and 11 bases from J, with 10 bases between. The PCR was carried out with 60 Vbeta primers and 13 Jbeta primers. Repertoires were generated with immunoSEQ multiplex PCR, while TCRdb's copy carries only in-frame clones and drops some. Seen here are some 160,000 clones, 60% to 80% observed once, and the top ten hold around 2.1%. This receptor was identified in a man between 50 and 59 years old in good health and CMV-seropositive. The sample taken for sequencing was PBMCs. J is TRBJ1-6 and V is TRBV28; no reliable D call. The CDR3 protein is CASRGRTPLHF. CDR3 nucleotides: TGTGCCAGCCGGGGTCGAACACCCCTCCACTTT.